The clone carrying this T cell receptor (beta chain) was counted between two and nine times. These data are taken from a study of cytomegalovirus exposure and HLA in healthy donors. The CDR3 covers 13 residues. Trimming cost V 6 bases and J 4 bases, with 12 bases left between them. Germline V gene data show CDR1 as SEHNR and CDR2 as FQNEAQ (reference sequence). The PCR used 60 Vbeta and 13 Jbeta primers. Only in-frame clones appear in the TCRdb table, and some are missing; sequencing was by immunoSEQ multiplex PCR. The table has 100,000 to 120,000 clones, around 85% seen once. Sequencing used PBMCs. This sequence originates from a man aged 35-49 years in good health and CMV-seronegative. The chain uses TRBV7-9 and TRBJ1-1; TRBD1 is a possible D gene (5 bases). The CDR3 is CASRSVGGTEAFF. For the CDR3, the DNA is TGTGCCAGCAGATCTGTGGGGGGCACTGAAGCTTTCTTT.